Listed here are 11 T cell receptor beta chains from one sample, sequenced in a study of blood T cells in healthy people across ages. Primed by a sample-barcoded 5' primer and a J-beta primer mix, a second PCR proceeded for about 7 to 11 cycles. MiXCR was run by TCRdb on the 5' RACE reads, yielding one entry per CDR3 protein. The sample carries about 940,000 distinct CDR3 sequences, around 48% recorded once. Sequenced sample: blood. The receptors shown here come from a man aged 25-40 years in good health.

This clonotype came up once. The V call is TRBV28, the J call TRBJ1-6; D is uncertain. The length of the CDR3 is 15 residues. Germline V CDR1 and CDR2: MDHEN, SYDVKM. V lost 6 bases, J lost 6 bases, and 15 bases lay in between. The CDR3: CASSPVGTRNSPLHF. DNA for the CDR3: TGTGCCAGCAGCCCAGTAGGTACCCGTAATTCACCCCTCCACTTT.

The chain carries TRBV15 and TRBJ1-5, with 10 bases matching TRBD1. Unmatched junction bases numbered 2, after V lost 3 bases and J lost 3 bases. CDR1 is LNHNV, CDR2 YYDKDF, per germline (reference sequence). This CDR3 has 15 amino acids. The CDR3: CATSRGQGTNQPQHF. CDR3 DNA: TGTGCCACCAGCAGGGGACAGGGGACCAATCAGCCCCAGCATTTT.

This clonotype was seen a single time. The junction shows a germline mismatch at one end, possibly a read error. V usage is TRBV7-7 and J usage is TRBJ2-1; unclear D gene. The CDR3 sequence is 15 residues long. Per the germline V gene, CDR1 is SSHAT and CDR2 is FNYEAQ (reference sequence). CDR3 amino acids: CASSLDPSGSYEQFF. The CDR3 DNA is TGTGCTAGCAGCTTAGACCCTTCCGGGTCCTACGAGCAGTTCTTC.

The V and J genes are TRBV20-1 and TRBJ2-1, with D hard to call. The CDR3 extends over 15 amino acids. Germline lookup yields CDR1 DFQATT and CDR2 SNEGSKA (reference sequence). Trimming took 6 bases from V and 0 from J, leaving 15 bases between them. The CDR3 DNA is TGCAGTGCCGCCGCCGGGTATACCTCCTACAATGAGCAGTTCTTC. This codes for CSAAAGYTSYNEQFF.

This clonotype was seen only a few times. The chain carries TRBV6-2 or TRBV6-3 and TRBJ2-4; D assignment may be TRBD1 or TRBD2 (5 bases each). Germline CDR1 MNHEY, CDR2 SVGEGT. The CDR3 has 14 amino acids. Trimming took off 6 bases at V and 4 bases at J, with 13 bases between the two ends. CDR3 loop: CASSYGTVKNIQYF. The DNA of the CDR3 is TGTGCCAGCAGCTACGGGACGGTGAAAAACATTCAGTACTTC.

The DNA for the CDR3 is TGTGCCAGCATCCGGGACGGCTCCTACGAGCAGTACTTC. As protein: CASIRDGSYEQYF. V and J are TRBV6-1 and TRBJ2-7, with D possibly being TRBD1 or TRBD2 (5 bases each). The CDR3 length is 13 residues. V lost 7 bases to trimming and J lost 0 bases, with 10 bases between them. The germline V gene encodes CDR1 MNHNS and CDR2 SASEGT.

The chain is built from TRBV28 and TRBJ1-2; D possibly corresponds to TRBD1 (5 bases). The length of the CDR3 is 11 residues. Trimming removed 4 bases at V and 8 bases at J, with 8 bases between. Germline lookup yields CDR1 MDHEN and CDR2 SYDVKM. The DNA of the CDR3 is TGTGCCAGCAGTTCCCGGGACGGCTACACCTTC. Translated: CASSSRDGYTF.

This clonotype was seen a handful of times. V gene TRBV7-9 combines with J gene TRBJ2-3; 10 nucleotides agree with TRBD2. The germline V gene encodes CDR1 SEHNR and CDR2 FQNEAQ (reference sequence). J was trimmed by 5 bases and V by 5 bases; bases with no gene match: 13. The CDR3 loop spans 17 amino acids. CDR3 bases: TGTGCCAGCAGCCCTGACCTGGTACTAGCGGGGATAGATACGCAGTATTTT. Its protein is CASSPDLVLAGIDTQYF.

The V call is TRBV11-2, the J call TRBJ1-2; D gene ambiguous. V gave up 6 bases and J gave up 5 bases, with 7 bases separating them. The CDR3 consists of 11 residues. Per germline, CDR1 SGHAT and CDR2 FQNNGV. The CDR3: CASSTTYGYTF. CDR3 nucleotides: TGTGCCAGCAGTACTACGTATGGCTACACCTTC.

With respect to this clonotype: One junction end disagrees with the germline gene, perhaps due to a read error. The chain joins TRBV5-1 to TRBJ2-1; 9 positions agree with TRBD1. The CDR3 runs 15 residues. Germline V gene sequence: CDR1 SGHRS, CDR2 YFSETQ. CDR3 sequence (DNA): TGCGCCGGCAGCGCCGGGACAGGGTGGGCCAATGAGCAGTTCTTC. It yields the protein CAGSAGTGWANEQFF. The variable domain in full, completed from reference TRBV5-1 and TRBJ2-1, reads KAGVTQTPRYLIKTRGQQVTLSCSPISGHRSVSWYQQTPGQGLQFLFEYFSETQRNKGNFPGRFSGRQFSNSRSEMNVSTLELGDSALYLCAGSAGTGWANEQFFGPGTRLTVL.

The V gene is TRBV12-3 or TRBV12-4, the J gene TRBJ1-2; D not resolved. The CDR3 is 14 residues long. Trimming left V 0 bases short and J 9 bases short, with 14 bases between. In DNA form, the CDR3 reads TGTGCCAGCAGTTTAGCGGACGACGGCTCTAGCTACACCTTC. It is translated as CASSLADDGSSYTF.